The present entry profiles one TCR beta chain with its context. In the authors' methods: Reference gene primer amplification in the assay estimated nucleated cell counts. The data were produced by immunoSEQ multiplex PCR, yet TCRdb's version contains in-frame clones alone and is incomplete. V and J calls and clone size are as listed in that table; D and trimming were resolved from the DNA. The table lists 200,000 or so clones, about nine tenths of them singletons. This record belongs to a study of blood T cell repertoires in COVID-19. Turning to the study itself: Sources were T cells, B-cell-depleted T cells, or PBMCs; the material itself was cDNA or gDNA.

This CDR3 is built from 17 residues. Germline V gene lookup returns CDR1 KGHSH and CDR2 LQKENI. V trimming: 1 base; J trimming: 0 bases; junction bases outside the gene matches: 8. The specimen was peripheral blood. The TCR originated in an older woman with acute or convalescent COVID-19. V usage is TRBV18 and J usage is TRBJ1-2; 7 nucleotides align to TRBD1. CDR3 bases: TGTGCCAGCTCACCACGGACAGGTGTCGATGCTAACTATGGCTACACCTTC. This gives the protein CASSPRTGVDANYGYTF.